These T cell receptor beta chains were read from a single sample in a study of blood T cell repertoires in COVID-19. Data came from immunoSEQ multiplex PCR; TCRdb stores just in-frame clones and leaves some out. The sample has around 59,000 clones; more than 60% are singletons. Sequencing used peripheral blood. These receptors were taken from a woman aged 45-59 years with active or convalescent COVID-19. Each CDR3 is given with its conserved first and last residue. Each record gives: D gene, J gene, clone size, V gene, CDR3 protein. D genes are given only for firm matches. Clone size is stated in some rows and not others, as once, few, many or a class when expanded.

>TRBD1|TRBJ2-1|NA|TRBV7-2
CASSIGQGSYNEQFF
>NA|TRBJ1-1|few|TRBV5-1
CASSFSDTSLAEAFF
>NA|TRBJ1-4|NA|TRBV19
CASSTPGQVPWEKLFF
>TRBD2|TRBJ2-1|NA|TRBV7-9
CASRTSGRVHNEQFF
>TRBD2|TRBJ2-3|few|TRBV3-1/TRBV3-2
CASSLLAGVGSGTDTQYF
>TRBD1|TRBJ2-5|NA|TRBV5-1
CASSLGGTGGQETQYF
>NA|TRBJ2-3|NA|TRBV30
CAWSVNSQDTQYF
>NA|TRBJ2-3|few|TRBV25-1
CASSDSSVLTDTQYF
>NA|TRBJ1-2|few|TRBV12-3/TRBV12-4
CASSFRGYGYTF
>TRBD1|TRBJ1-4|few|TRBV3-1/TRBV3-2
CASSSDREKLFF
>NA|TRBJ2-2|NA|TRBV4-1
CASSQDLQDILTGELFF
>TRBD1|TRBJ1-4|NA|TRBV19
CASSLSSPGTGFEKLFF
>NA|TRBJ1-1|NA|TRBV7-6
CASSLVGGDILNTEAFF
>TRBD2|TRBJ2-1|NA|TRBV19
CASSLPGLGNEQFF
>TRBD2|TRBJ2-1|NA|TRBV6-5
CASSYSTSGQGYEQFF
>TRBD1|TRBJ2-5|few|TRBV11-2
CASRQQGDQETQYF
>TRBD2|TRBJ2-1|NA|TRBV9
CASSGLKAGEQFF
>NA|TRBJ2-6|NA|TRBV5-1
CASSAGLSGANVLTF
>NA|TRBJ1-5|NA|TRBV6-6
CASSYSRGGPQPQHF
>NA|TRBJ2-7|NA|TRBV9
CASSVAPQGSTYEQYF
>TRBD1|TRBJ2-2|few|TRBV13
CASSSKRDRDGTGELFF
>TRBD1|TRBJ2-2|NA|TRBV18
CASSPGTANTGELFF
>NA|TRBJ2-7|NA|TRBV6-6
CASSYRGEVQYF
>TRBD2|TRBJ2-1|NA|TRBV7-8
CASSPPGTSLYNEQFF
>TRBD2|TRBJ2-7|NA|TRBV5-4
CASSEGLAGPSYEQYF
>NA|TRBJ2-7|NA|TRBV4-1
CASSQDSGEQYF